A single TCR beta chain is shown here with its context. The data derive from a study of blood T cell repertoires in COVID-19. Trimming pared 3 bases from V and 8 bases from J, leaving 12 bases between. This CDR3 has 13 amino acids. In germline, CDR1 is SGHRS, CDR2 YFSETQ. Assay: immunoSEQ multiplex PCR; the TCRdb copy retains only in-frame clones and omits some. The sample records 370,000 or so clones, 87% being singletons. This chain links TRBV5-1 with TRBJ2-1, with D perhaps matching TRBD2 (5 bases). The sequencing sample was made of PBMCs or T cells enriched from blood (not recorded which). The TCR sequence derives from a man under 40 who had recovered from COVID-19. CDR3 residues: CASSYGNLDEQFF. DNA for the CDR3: TGCGCCAGCAGCTACGGGAATCTCGATGAGCAGTTCTTC.